These 18 T cell receptor beta chains were all obtained from the same sample, sequenced in a study of blood T cells in healthy people across ages. It was with a sample-barcoded 5' primer and a J-beta primer mix that a second PCR of roughly 7 to 12 cycles was run. MiXCR, run by TCRdb on the 5' RACE reads, gives a single entry per CDR3 protein. The table has approximately 1,000,000 distinct CDR3 sequences, less than 50% seen once. The sample consisted of blood. The receptor source for this set is a woman between 55 and 75 years old in good health.

This clonotype was found many times. The chain couples TRBV12-3 or TRBV12-4 to TRBJ2-5, with 13 positions matching TRBD2. The CDR3 spans 16 residues. The V and J ends lost 4 bases and 6 bases, in that order; junction bases with no gene match: 8. CDR3 nucleotide sequence: TGTGCCAGCAGTTCGGGACTAGCGGGACGGTTAAAGACCCAGTACTTC. It encodes CASSSGLAGRLKTQYF.

The rearrangement links TRBV11-3 to TRBJ2-5; weak D call: TRBD2 (6 bases). There are 15 residues in the CDR3. Trimming left V 1 base short and J 3 bases short, with 12 bases between. Germline V gene lookup returns CDR1 SGHNT and CDR2 YENEEA. The CDR3 nucleotides read TGTGCCAGCAGCTTAGGACTAGGTTATAAAGAGACCCAGTACTTC. Amino acid sequence: CASSLGLGYKETQYF.

V gene TRBV20-1 combines with J gene TRBJ1-1; D is undetermined. V was cut by 3 bases and J by 6 bases, with 11 bases left in between. Germline V gives CDR1 DFQATT, CDR2 SNEGSKA (reference sequence). The CDR3 loop spans 12 amino acids. The CDR3 sequence: CSASKGSAEAFF. For the CDR3, the DNA is TGCAGTGCTAGTAAAGGTTCGGCTGAAGCTTTCTTT.

Regarding this clonotype: One end of the junction is discordant with germline, which a read error may explain. The chain is built from TRBV20-1 and TRBJ2-5; D is undetermined. The CDR3 totals 15 residues. The V gene's germline CDR1 is DFQATT and CDR2 SNEGSKA (reference sequence). CDR3 bases: TGCGGTGCTAGTTCCTACACCGCCTCCCAAGAGACCCAGTACTTC. Amino acids: CGASSYTASQETQYF.

This chain connects TRBV7-2 to TRBJ2-5; D perhaps matches TRBD2 (6 bases). Trimming took off 5 bases at V and 11 bases at J, with 24 bases between the two ends. Germline V CDR1 and CDR2: SGHTA, FQGNSA. The CDR3 extends over 15 amino acids. Written as DNA, the CDR3 is TGTGCCAGCAGCCCGATTAGCGGAGACTACAATGAGCAGTACTTC. This encodes CASSPISGDYNEQYF.

This chain links TRBV13 with TRBJ2-3; TRBD2 agrees at 9 bases. The trim removed 11 bases at V and 2 bases at J, leaving 14 bases unmatched. This CDR3 spans 16 amino acids. Germline V gene lookup returns CDR1 PRHDT and CDR2 FYEKMQ (reference sequence). CDR3 residues: CAGAQKAGGATDTQYF. The CDR3 DNA reads TGTGCCGGGGCCCAAAAGGCGGGAGGGGCCACAGATACGCAGTATTTT. Full variable domain (remainder filled in from reference TRBV13 and TRBJ2-3): AAGVIQSPRHLIKEKRETATLKCYPIPRHDTVYWYQQGPGQDPQFLISFYEKMQSDKGSIPDRFSAQQFSDYHSELNMSSLELGDSALYFCAGAQKAGGATDTQYFGPGTRLTVL.

The genes are TRBV4-2 and TRBJ1-2; tentative D call: TRBD1 (5 bases). This CDR3 contains 16 residues. The V gene's germline CDR1 is LGHNA and CDR2 YNFKEQ. V was clipped by 0 bases and J by 0 bases, with 11 bases between them. CDR3 sequence (DNA): TGTGCCAGCAGCCAAGATCGTGGGGCTACTAACTATGGCTACACCTTC. Translation: CASSQDRGATNYGYTF.

A few counts support this clonotype. The J gene is TRBJ2-5, the V gene TRBV3-1; weak D call: TRBD1 (6 bases). V lost 1 base and J 0 bases, leaving 12 bases between the germline ends. Germline values: CDR1 LGHDT, CDR2 YNNKEL (reference sequence). The CDR3 loop spans 16 amino acids. The CDR3, as DNA: TGTGCCAGCAGCCAAGGGACAGACAGGTACCAAGAGACCCAGTACTTC. Encoded protein: CASSQGTDRYQETQYF.

The chain links TRBV9 to TRBJ2-3; TRBD2 aligns across 8 bases. The trim removed 2 bases at V and 6 bases at J, leaving 5 bases unmatched. The CDR3 has 14 residues. Germline CDR1 SGDLS, CDR2 YYNGEE. Here the CDR3 reads CASSVSGEWDTQYF. As DNA, the CDR3 is TGTGCCAGCAGCGTTAGCGGGGAATGGGATACGCAGTATTTT.

This clonotype has only a few counts. The chain carries TRBV12-3 or TRBV12-4 and TRBJ2-7, with TRBD2 matching over 7 bases. V shed 5 bases, J shed 2 bases, and the junction held 9 bases outside the gene matches. The CDR3 spans 15 residues. CDR3 amino acids: CASSGAPSGAYEQYF. CDR3 coding DNA: TGTGCCAGCAGTGGGGCCCCAAGCGGGGCCTACGAGCAGTACTTC.

The rearrangement links TRBV5-1 to TRBJ2-3; D unresolved. Germline CDR1 and CDR2: SGHRS and YFSETQ. V dropped 3 bases and J dropped 6 bases, with 17 bases sitting between them. The CDR3 totals 15 residues. The CDR3 DNA follows: TGCGCCAGCAGCTGGGGAAGTAACGCGCCGGATACGCAGTATTTT. This encodes CASSWGSNAPDTQYF.

This clonotype occurred once. The chain combines TRBV6-1 with TRBJ2-4, with 7 bases fitting TRBD2. The J call may not be correct, given that the DNA end is closer to TRBJ2-7. Germline V gives CDR1 MNHNS, CDR2 SASEGT. The CDR3 covers 17 residues. The CDR3 reads CASSEPSGGRKTYEQYF. CDR3 bases: TGTGCCAGCAGTGAGCCCTCAGGCGGGAGAAAAACCTACGAGCAGTACTTC.

The chain couples TRBV29-1 to TRBJ2-4; 9 nucleotides agree with TRBD2. The CDR3 consists of 12 residues. CDR1 and CDR2 (germline): SQVTM, ANQGSEA. After removal of 8 bases from V and 13 bases from J, the junction contained 12 bases not matched to a gene. The CDR3 nucleotides are TGCAGCATAGACCTAGCGGGAAATGAGCAGTACTTC. It codes for CSIDLAGNEQYF.

This sequence joins TRBV5-1 and TRBJ2-7; 15 nucleotides align to TRBD2. Germline V gene data show CDR1 as SGHRS and CDR2 as YFSETQ. Trimming cost V 4 bases and J 0 bases; bases outside gene matches: 11. This CDR3 region has 19 residues. In DNA form, the CDR3 reads TGCGCCAGCAGCAACGGGGCAGGGACTAGCGGGAGGCACTCCTACGAGCAGTACTTC. It is translated as CASSNGAGTSGRHSYEQYF. Based on the CDR3 plus reference TRBV5-1 and TRBJ2-7, the full variable domain is KAGVTQTPRYLIKTRGQQVTLSCSPISGHRSVSWYQQTPGQGLQFLFEYFSETQRNKGNFPGRFSGRQFSNSRSEMNVSTLELGDSALYLCASSNGAGTSGRHSYEQYFGPGTRLTVT.

This clonotype was recorded a few times. This sequence joins TRBV20-1 and TRBJ2-7, with TRBD2 matching over 12 bases. CDR1 and CDR2 from the germline V gene are DFQATT and SNEGSKA (reference sequence). Trimming at V came to 5 bases and at J to 1 base, leaving 3 bases not matched to a gene. There are 14 residues in the CDR3. The CDR3 sequence: CSARLAGASYEQYF. In DNA form, the CDR3 reads TGCAGTGCTCGACTAGCGGGGGCTTCCTACGAGCAGTACTTC.

This clonotype was picked up many times. The rearrangement uses TRBV3-1 and TRBJ2-7, with 8 bases matching TRBD2. Germline CDR1 is LGHDT and CDR2 is YNNKEL (reference sequence). Trimming removed 3 bases from V and 6 bases from J; junction bases left unmatched: 7. This CDR3 spans 14 amino acids. CDR3: CASSQAPGGTEQYF. The CDR3 DNA reads as TGTGCCAGCAGCCAGGCCCCGGGGGGGACCGAGCAGTACTTC.

The rearrangement uses TRBV6-2 or TRBV6-3 and TRBJ1-6; D not resolved. CDR1 and CDR2 (germline): MNHEY, SVGEGT. The V gene lost 6 bases and the J gene lost 7 bases, with 10 bases spanning the gap. The CDR3 totals 13 residues. CDR3 protein: CASRRGRNSPLHF. CDR3 in DNA: TGTGCCAGCAGGCGGGGTCGGAATTCACCCCTCCACTTT.

The chain carries TRBV11-1 and TRBJ2-2; possibly TRBD1 for D (6 bases). The CDR3 has 17 residues. Deletions cut 2 bases from V and 4 bases from J, with 17 bases between. Per germline, CDR1 SGHAT and CDR2 FQDESV (reference sequence). The CDR3 spells CASSLRAQGWVTGELFF. In DNA, the CDR3 is TGTGCCAGCAGCTTACGGGCCCAGGGGTGGGTCACCGGGGAGCTGTTTTTT.